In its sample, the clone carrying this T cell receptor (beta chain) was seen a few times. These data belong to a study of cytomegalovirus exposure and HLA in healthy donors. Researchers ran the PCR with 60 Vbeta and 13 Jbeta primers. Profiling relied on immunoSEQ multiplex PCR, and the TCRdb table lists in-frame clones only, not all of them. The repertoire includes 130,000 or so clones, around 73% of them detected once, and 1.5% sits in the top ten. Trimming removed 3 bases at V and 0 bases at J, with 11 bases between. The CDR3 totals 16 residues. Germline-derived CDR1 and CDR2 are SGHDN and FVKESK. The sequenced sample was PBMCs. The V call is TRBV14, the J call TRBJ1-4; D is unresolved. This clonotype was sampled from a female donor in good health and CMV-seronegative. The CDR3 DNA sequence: TGTGCCAGCAGCCACTTCGTCCCGGCAACTAATGAAAAACTGTTTTTT. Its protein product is CASSHFVPATNEKLFF. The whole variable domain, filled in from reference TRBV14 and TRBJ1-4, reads EAGVTQFPSHSVIEKGQTVTLRCDPISGHDNLYWYRRVMGKEIKFLLHFVKESKQDESGMPNNRFLAERTGGTYSTLKVQPAELEDSGVYFCASSHFVPATNEKLFFGSGTQLSVL.